This is a list of T cell receptor beta chains from one sample in a study of blood T cell repertoires in COVID-19. Only in-frame clones appear in the TCRdb table, and some are missing; sequencing was by immunoSEQ multiplex PCR. Of around 83,000 clones listed, roughly 85% were seen once; the top ten hold 25% to 30%. The specimen sequenced was peripheral blood. Every receptor here comes from a man over 45 with active or convalescent COVID-19. The CDR3 runs from the conserved cysteine through the conserved F or W. Each record gives: J gene, clone size, D gene, V gene, CDR3 protein, CDR3 DNA. D genes are given only for firm matches. For some rows the clone size is stated as once, few or many, or as a class when expanded; others skip it.

>TRBJ1-5|.|.|TRBV19
CASQLGTSNQPQHF
TGTGCCAGCCAACTAGGGACAAGCAATCAGCCCCAGCATTTT
>TRBJ1-3|.|TRBD1|TRBV25-1
CASSNRGLSSGNTIYF
TGTGCCAGCAGTAACAGGGGACTTAGCTCTGGAAACACCATATATTTT
>TRBJ1-3|.|TRBD1|TRBV25-1
CASSEYFPGQGGNTIYF
TGTGCCAGCAGTGAATATTTCCCGGGACAGGGGGGAAACACCATATATTTT
>TRBJ1-4|.|.|TRBV5-8
CASGPAGTYNEKLFF
TGTGCCAGCGGACCCGCGGGGACCTATAATGAAAAACTGTTTTTT
>TRBJ2-7|.|.|TRBV7-6
CASSLALRGRSETYEQYF
TGTGCCAGCAGCTTAGCGTTGCGGGGTCGTTCAGAAACCTACGAGCAGTACTTC
>TRBJ2-7|.|TRBD1|TRBV29-1
CSVEVFGTGIYEQYF
TGCAGCGTTGAGGTTTTCGGGACAGGGATCTACGAGCAGTACTTC
>TRBJ1-1|.|.|TRBV6-2/TRBV6-3
CASSTGNTEAFF
TGTGCCAGCAGTACAGGGAACACTGAAGCTTTCTTT
>TRBJ1-5|.|.|TRBV30
CAWSVLYENQPQHF
TGTGCCTGGAGTGTACTCTATGAAAATCAGCCCCAGCATTTT
>TRBJ2-3|.|TRBD2|TRBV7-8
CASSLVSGGPLSTDTQYF
TGTGCCAGCAGCTTAGTTTCGGGAGGGCCTTTGAGCACAGATACGCAGTATTTT
>TRBJ1-5|.|.|TRBV12-5
CASGFGQISNQPQHF
TGTGCTAGTGGTTTTGGCCAGATTAGCAATCAGCCCCAGCATTTT
>TRBJ2-1|.|TRBD2|TRBV6-6
CASERGAYNEQFF
TGTGCCAGCGAGCGGGGAGCTTACAATGAGCAGTTCTTC
>TRBJ2-3|once|.|TRBV11-3
CASSRSSDTQYF
TGTGCCAGCAGCAGGAGTTCTGATACGCAGTATTTT
>TRBJ1-1|.|.|TRBV4-1
CASSPQEGGAPEAFF
TGCGCCAGCAGCCCCCAAGAGGGAGGAGCGCCTGAAGCTTTCTTT
>TRBJ2-5|.|TRBD2|TRBV19
CASNSGLAGQETQYF
TGTGCCAGTAACTCGGGCCTAGCGGGGCAAGAGACCCAGTACTTC
>TRBJ1-2|.|.|TRBV30
CAWGGVAAFYGYTF
TGTGCCTGGGGGGGCGTAGCGGCCTTCTATGGCTACACCTTC
>TRBJ2-1|.|.|TRBV6-4
CASSVDIANEQFF
TGTGCCAGCAGTGTTGATATAGCCAATGAGCAGTTCTTC
>TRBJ1-2|.|.|TRBV2
CASSEVQGGYGYTF
TGTGCCAGCAGTGAGGTCCAAGGAGGTTATGGCTACACCTTC
>TRBJ2-2|.|TRBD1|TRBV5-4
CASRTGTGLGSTGELFF
TGTGCCAGCAGGACCGGGACAGGGTTAGGGAGCACCGGGGAGCTGTTTTTT
>TRBJ1-1|.|.|TRBV30
CAWRGRGGKETEAFF
TGTGCCTGGAGGGGACGCGGGGGGAAGGAGACTGAAGCTTTCTTT
>TRBJ1-6|few|TRBD1|TRBV19
CASSGTGMSPLHF
TGTGCCAGTAGCGGGACAGGGATGTCACCCCTCCACTTT
>TRBJ1-1|.|.|TRBV3-1/TRBV3-2
CASSQVGPYGEAFF
TGTGCCAGCAGCCAAGTGGGCCCCTATGGTGAAGCTTTCTTT
>TRBJ1-2|few|.|TRBV30
CAWSVRWEADYGYTF
TGTGCCTGGAGTGTACGGTGGGAGGCGGACTATGGCTACACCTTC
>TRBJ2-7|.|.|TRBV21-1
CASSRPGTHAYEQYF
TGTGCCAGCAGTCGCCCAGGGACTCATGCCTACGAGCAGTACTTC
>TRBJ1-2|.|.|TRBV30
CANRVYYGYTF
TGTGCCAACAGGGTGTACTATGGCTACACCTTC
>TRBJ2-7|.|.|TRBV5-5
CASSLGSGGTYEQYF
TGTGCCAGCAGCTTGGGGTCCGGAGGGACCTACGAGCAGTACTTC
>TRBJ2-5|.|.|TRBV11-2
CASSLVLGEQETQYF
TGTGCCAGCAGCTTAGTCTTAGGGGAACAAGAGACCCAGTACTTC
>TRBJ2-1|few|.|TRBV7-9
CASSSPPGSSEQFF
TGTGCCAGCAGCTCCCCCCCGGGGAGCAGTGAGCAGTTCTTC
>TRBJ2-7|.|.|TRBV6-2/TRBV6-3
CASSYSLTYEQYF
TGTGCCAGCAGTTACTCCCTAACCTACGAGCAGTACTTC
>TRBJ2-7|.|.|TRBV28
CASSFSGGSGMDEQYF
TGTGCCAGCAGTTTTTCTGGGGGCTCTGGGATGGACGAGCAGTACTTC
>TRBJ1-2|.|.|TRBV18
CASSPLTVNYGYTF
TGTGCCAGCTCACCACTCACGGTGAACTATGGCTACACCTTC
>TRBJ2-7|.|.|TRBV29-1
CSVVRQGAYEQYF
TGCAGCGTTGTACGTCAGGGTGCCTACGAGCAGTACTTC
>TRBJ2-7|.|.|TRBV10-1
CASIDLPVIYEQYF
TGCGCCAGCATTGACCTCCCGGTCATCTACGAGCAGTACTTC
>TRBJ2-2|.|.|TRBV7-2
CASSLVSAITGELFF
TGTGCCAGCAGCTTAGTTTCAGCGATAACCGGGGAGCTGTTTTTT
>TRBJ1-3|.|.|TRBV29-1
CSVEDPRSSSGNTIYF
TGCAGCGTTGAAGATCCAAGGAGCTCCTCTGGAAACACCATATATTTT
>TRBJ2-3|.|.|TRBV19
CASSIDGLMSTDTQYF
TGTGCCAGTAGTATAGATGGACTGATGAGCACAGATACGCAGTATTTT
>TRBJ2-1|.|.|TRBV4-1
CASSQDLEEGSYNEQFF
TGCGCCAGCAGCCAAGATTTAGAAGAGGGCTCCTACAATGAGCAGTTCTTC
>TRBJ2-3|.|.|TRBV29-1
CSVGSNTDTQYF
TGCAGCGTTGGTAGCAACACAGATACGCAGTATTTT
>TRBJ1-3|.|.|TRBV18
CASSPRAEGGSGNTIYF
TGTGCCAGCTCACCACGTGCGGAAGGGGGCTCTGGAAACACCATATATTTT
>TRBJ2-7|once|TRBD1|TRBV27
CASSLYRDRGYEQYF
TGTGCCAGCAGTTTATACCGGGACAGGGGCTACGAGCAGTACTTC
>TRBJ2-5|.|TRBD2|TRBV2
CASSEVAGGETQYF
TGTGCCAGCAGTGAGGTTGCGGGGGGGGAGACCCAGTACTTC
>TRBJ2-5|few|TRBD2|TRBV7-6
CASSLAPGLAGQETQYF
TGTGCCAGCAGCTTGGCTCCGGGACTAGCGGGACAAGAGACCCAGTACTTC
>TRBJ1-2|.|.|TRBV30
CAWSTRADNGYTF
TGTGCCTGGAGTACGAGGGCGGATAATGGCTACACCTTC
>TRBJ1-2|.|TRBD1|TRBV5-4
CASSYGQGANYGYTF
TGTGCCAGCAGTTACGGACAGGGAGCTAACTATGGCTACACCTTC
>TRBJ1-6|.|.|TRBV6-5
CASSLRLPYNSPLHF
TGTGCCAGCAGCCTCCGACTCCCTTACAATTCACCCCTCCACTTT
>TRBJ2-1|.|TRBD2|TRBV5-5
CASSLAGASYNEQFF
TGTGCCAGCAGCTTAGCGGGGGCCTCCTACAATGAGCAGTTCTTC
>TRBJ1-5|.|.|TRBV4-1
CASSQDRFSGQQDQPQHF
TGCGCCAGCAGCCAAGATCGCTTTTCCGGACAGCAGGATCAGCCCCAGCATTTT
>TRBJ2-5|.|.|TRBV19
CASSIAGVQTQYF
TGTGCCAGTAGTATAGCGGGAGTGCAGACCCAGTACTTC
>TRBJ2-7|.|TRBD2|TRBV10-1
CASSESGTTYEQYF
TGCGCCAGCAGTGAGTCGGGGACTACCTACGAGCAGTACTTC
>TRBJ2-7|.|.|TRBV19
CASSIQAGANYEQYF
TGTGCCAGTAGTATCCAGGCAGGGGCTAACTACGAGCAGTACTTC
>TRBJ1-2|.|TRBD1|TRBV5-4
CASSLGQGNGYTF
TGTGCCAGCAGCTTGGGACAGGGAAATGGCTACACCTTC
>TRBJ2-7|.|TRBD2|TRBV30
CAWSSGGLSYEQYF
TGTGCCTGGAGTAGCGGGGGTCTCTCCTACGAGCAGTACTTC